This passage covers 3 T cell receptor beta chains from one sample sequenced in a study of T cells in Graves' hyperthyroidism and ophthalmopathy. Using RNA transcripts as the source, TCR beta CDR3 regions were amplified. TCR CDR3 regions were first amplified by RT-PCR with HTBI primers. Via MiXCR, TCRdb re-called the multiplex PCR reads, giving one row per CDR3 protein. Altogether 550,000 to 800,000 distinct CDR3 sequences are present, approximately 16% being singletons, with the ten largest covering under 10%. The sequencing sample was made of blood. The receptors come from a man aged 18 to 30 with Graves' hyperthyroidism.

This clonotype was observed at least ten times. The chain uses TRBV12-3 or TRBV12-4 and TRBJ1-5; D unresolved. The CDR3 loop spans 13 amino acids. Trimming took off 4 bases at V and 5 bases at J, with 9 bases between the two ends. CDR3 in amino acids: CASSSSVDQPQHF. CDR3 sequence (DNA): TGTGCCAGCAGTTCCTCGGTGGATCAGCCCCAGCATTTT.

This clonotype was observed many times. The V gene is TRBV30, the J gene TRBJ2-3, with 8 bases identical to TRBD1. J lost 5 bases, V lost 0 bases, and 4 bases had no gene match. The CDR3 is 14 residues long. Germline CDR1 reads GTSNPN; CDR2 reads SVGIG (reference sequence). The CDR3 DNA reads TGTGCCTGGAGTGTGACAGGGGCCTTAGATACGCAGTATTTT. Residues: CAWSVTGALDTQYF.

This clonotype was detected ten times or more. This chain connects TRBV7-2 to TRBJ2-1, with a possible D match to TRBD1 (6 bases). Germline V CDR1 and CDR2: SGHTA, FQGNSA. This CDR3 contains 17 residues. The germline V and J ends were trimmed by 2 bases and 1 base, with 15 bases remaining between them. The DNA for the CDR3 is TGTGCCAGCAGCTTATCGCCGATGGACAGATCCTACAATGAGCAGTTCTTC. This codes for CASSLSPMDRSYNEQFF. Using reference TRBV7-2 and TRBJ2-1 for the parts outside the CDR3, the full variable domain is GAGVSQSPSNKVTEKGKDVELRCDPISGHTALYWYRQSLGQGLEFLIYFQGNSAPDKSGLPSDRFSAERTGGSVSTLTIQRTQQEDSAVYLCASSLSPMDRSYNEQFFGPGTRLTVL.